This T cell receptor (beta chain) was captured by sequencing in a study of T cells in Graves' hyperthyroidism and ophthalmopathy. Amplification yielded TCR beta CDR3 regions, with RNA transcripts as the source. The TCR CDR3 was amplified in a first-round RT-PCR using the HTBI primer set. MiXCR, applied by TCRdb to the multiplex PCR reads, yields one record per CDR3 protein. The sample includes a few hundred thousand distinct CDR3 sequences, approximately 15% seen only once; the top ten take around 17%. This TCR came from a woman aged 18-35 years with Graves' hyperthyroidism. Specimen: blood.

CDR3 sequence reads: CASSFMNQPQHF. CDR3 DNA sequence: TGTGCCAGCAGCTTTATGAATCAGCCCCAGCATTTT. The chain uses TRBV5-6 and TRBJ1-5; the D is unclear. The CDR3 is made up of 12 amino acids. Trimming cost V 2 bases and J 4 bases, with 4 bases left between them. Germline V gene data show CDR1 as SGHDT and CDR2 as YYEEEE.